This TCR beta chain was obtained from a study of blood T cell repertoires in COVID-19. Whole-study context: PBMCs, B-cell-depleted T cells, or T cells provided the cDNA or gDNA that made up the material.

Profiling relied on immunoSEQ multiplex PCR, and the TCRdb table lists in-frame clones only, not all of them. The sample has approximately 140,000 clones, 80% to 90% seen once; the top ten hold 18%. The CDR3 loop spans 14 amino acids. The ends lost 7 bases at V and 2 bases at J; junction bases unmatched: 6. Germline CDR1 is MNHEY and CDR2 is SVGAGI. The V gene is TRBV6-5, the J gene TRBJ2-7; TRBD1 agrees at 9 bases. The sequence derives from a man aged 45-60 years with active or convalescent COVID-19. Sequenced sample: peripheral blood. CDR3 sequence (DNA): TGTGCCAGCAAGGGACAGGGTGAACCCTACGAGCAGTACTTC. It translates to CASKGQGEPYEQYF.